The T cell receptor beta chain under discussion was sequenced for a study of shared clonotypes between healthy human individuals. TCRdb keeps only in-frame clones here, not all; method: immunoSEQ multiplex PCR. Of about 490,000 clones listed, around 80% were seen once; the top ten hold 10% to 15%. CDR3 length: 13 residues. V was trimmed by 0 bases and J by 2 bases, leaving 5 bases between them. Germline V gene lookup returns CDR1 SGDLS and CDR2 YYNGEE. Sequenced input: PBMCs. V and J are TRBV9 and TRBJ1-2; unclear D gene. This receptor was taken from a woman between 40 and 50 years old in good health. Some clones in this sample may be carry-over from other donors' samples. In nucleotides, the CDR3 is TGTGCCAGCAGCGTAGATCAGAACTATGGCTACACCTTC. Translated, it gives CASSVDQNYGYTF.